This TCR beta chain originates from a study of beta chain features in type 1 diabetes. Trimming took off 1 base at V and 3 bases at J, with 10 bases between the two ends. The CDR3 contains 15 residues. Germline assignment: CDR1 SGHTA and CDR2 FQGTGA. General study results and limits: No resolution was reached here on whether HLA type influences TCRB rearrangement. Shorter templates might be favored by PCR, equally in patients and controls. The study found moderately but significantly shorter TCRB CDR3s in all four CD4+ subsets of Type 1 diabetes patients.

CD45RO/CCR7/CD25/CD127/CD95/CD27 separated CD4+ naive, central memory, regulatory and stem cell-like memory cells by sorting. This clone was seen only a few times. The antigen is not known. The sequenced template was cDNA made from the entire isolated RNA. Profiled with immunoSEQ multiplex PCR; TCRdb holds only in-frame clones, not every one. The sample consists of some 300,000 clones, 7.5% to 9.5% of them appearing once. The chain has TRBV7-3 and TRBJ2-1, with D tentatively TRBD1 or TRBD2 (6 bases each). The material sequenced was central memory CD4+ T cells from blood. The source is a woman younger than 35 in good health. The CDR3 is CASSLIGGLYNEQFF. DNA of the CDR3: TGTGCCAGCAGCTTAATCGGGGGCCTCTACAATGAGCAGTTCTTC.